The entry that follows covers one T cell receptor (beta chain) sequence. Trimming cost V 5 bases and J 9 bases, with 11 bases left between them. The germline V gene has CDR1 MDHEN and CDR2 SYDVKM. The CDR3 totals 12 residues. The repertoire was sequenced with immunoSEQ multiplex PCR; TCRdb's copy has only in-frame clones and lacks some. The sample contains about 45,000 clones, roughly 88% of which appear only once. This sample was taken from a study of OX40 agonist ivuxolimab in advanced cancers. The chain employs TRBV28 and TRBJ1-5, with unresolved D. The sequence was obtained from an adult with an advanced solid tumor such as melanoma, head and neck, liver or kidney cancer. The specimen was CD4+ or CD8+ T cells sorted from blood, collected in a trial of the OX40 agonist ivuxolimab. The CDR3 DNA reads TGTGCCAGCAGTCCCGCCGCGACGCCCCAGCATTTT. Translated: CASSPAATPQHF. The whole variable domain, remainder taken from reference TRBV28 and TRBJ1-5, is DVKVTQSSRYLVKRTGEKVFLECVQDMDHENMFWYRQDPGLGLRLIYFSYDVKMKEKGDIPEGYSVSREKKERFSLILESASTNQTSMYLCASSPAATPQHFGDGTRLSIL.